The rows below give T cell receptor beta chains drawn from one sample of a study of blood T cell repertoires in COVID-19. Here immunoSEQ multiplex PCR was the method, and the copy in TCRdb shows in-frame clones only, minus some. The sample includes roughly 250,000 clones, around four fifths of them seen just once. Material: peripheral blood. These receptors were collected from a man aged 40-49 years with active or convalescent COVID-19. Both conserved end residues are part of each CDR3. A D gene is named only where the DNA matches it firmly. Where a row states a size, it is once, few, many or the class of an expanded clone; other rows omit it.

j_call | v_call | clone_size | d_call | cdr3_aa | cdr3_nt
TRBJ1-1 | TRBV25-1 | once | NA | CASSNVHTEAFF | TGTGCCAGCTCTAACGTGCACACTGAAGCTTTCTTT
TRBJ2-2 | TRBV11-2 | NA | NA | CASSLMQGSAGELFF | TGTGCCAGCAGCTTAATGCAGGGGTCGGCCGGGGAGCTGTTTTTT
TRBJ1-1 | TRBV6-5 | NA | NA | CASSPNRAEAFF | TGTGCCAGCAGCCCCAACAGAGCTGAAGCTTTCTTT
TRBJ2-1 | TRBV11-3 | NA | TRBD1 | CASSLVAGQGAYEQFF | TGTGCCAGCAGCTTAGTCGCGGGACAGGGGGCTTATGAGCAGTTCTTC
TRBJ1-2 | TRBV7-2 | NA | TRBD1 | CASSLGTGVLGYTF | TGTGCCAGCAGCTTAGGGACAGGGGTTCTAGGCTACACCTTC
TRBJ1-3 | TRBV5-8 | once | TRBD1 | CASKTGNGNTIYF | TGTGCCAGCAAGACAGGGAATGGAAACACCATATATTTT
TRBJ2-7 | TRBV4-1 | few | TRBD2 | CASSQVTSGMRNEQYF | TGCGCCAGCAGCCAAGTGACTAGCGGGATGAGGAACGAGCAGTACTTC
TRBJ2-7 | TRBV11-2 | many | TRBD1 | CASSLEPGTGYHEQYF | TGTGCCAGCAGCCTCGAACCCGGGACAGGGTACCACGAGCAGTACTTC
TRBJ2-3 | TRBV9 | NA | NA | CASSRSGLSTDTQYF | TGTGCCAGCAGCCGAAGCGGACTTAGCACAGATACGCAGTATTTT
TRBJ2-3 | TRBV11-2 | NA | NA | CASSLSQPGSTDTQYF | TGTGCCAGCAGCTTATCCCAGCCAGGTAGCACAGATACGCAGTATTTT
TRBJ1-2 | TRBV28 | NA | TRBD1 | CASRTGYYGYTF | TGTGCCAGCAGGACAGGGTACTATGGCTACACCTTC
TRBJ1-2 | TRBV18 | once | NA | CASSLGGPLITF | TGTGCCAGCTCACTCGGGGGACCCTTGATCACCTTC
TRBJ1-4 | TRBV5-5 | NA | NA | CASSATGIAVRATNEKLFF | TGTGCCAGCAGCGCCACAGGGATAGCCGTGCGTGCAACTAATGAAAAACTGTTTTTT
TRBJ1-1 | TRBV10-3 | NA | NA | CAIRETVNTEAFF | TGTGCCATCCGAGAGACTGTGAACACTGAAGCTTTCTTT
TRBJ1-6 | TRBV7-3 | NA | TRBD1 | CASSRGQASSNSPLHF | TGTGCCAGCAGCCGCGGACAGGCATCTTCTAATTCACCCCTCCACTTT
TRBJ2-2 | TRBV24-1 | NA | NA | CATSEFPGLNSPSGELFF | TGTGCCACCAGTGAGTTTCCTGGACTAAACAGCCCCTCAGGGGAGCTGTTTTTT
TRBJ2-5 | TRBV7-2 | NA | TRBD2 | CASSGLRGGPGETQYF | TGTGCCAGCAGCGGACTACGGGGGGGACCCGGAGAGACCCAGTACTTC
TRBJ2-5 | TRBV14 | NA | NA | CASSQAETLYQETQYF | TGTGCCAGCAGCCAAGCGGAGACTTTGTACCAAGAGACCCAGTACTTC
TRBJ1-4 | TRBV6-1 | NA | NA | CASSEARGGKLFF | TGTGCCAGCAGTGAAGCGCGGGGGGGAAAACTGTTTTTT
TRBJ2-3 | TRBV2 | few | TRBD2 | CASRGGTTTDTQYF | TGTGCCAGCAGGGGGGGGACCACCACAGATACGCAGTATTTT
TRBJ1-2 | TRBV6-6 | NA | TRBD1 | CASSPTWTGGYGYTF | TGTGCCAGCAGTCCGACCTGGACAGGGGGCTATGGCTACACCTTC
TRBJ1-4 | TRBV28 | NA | TRBD1 | CASSGQGATNEKLFF | TGTGCCAGCAGTGGACAGGGGGCAACTAATGAAAAACTGTTTTTT